One T cell receptor beta chain is described in this entry. V lost 0 bases and J lost 2; bases outside the gene matches: 13. Germline V gene sequence: CDR1 SNHLY, CDR2 FYNNEI. This CDR3 has 18 residues. The sample comes from a study of control samples from healthy donors and cancer patients. TCRdb's table, derived via immunoSEQ multiplex PCR, lists solely in-frame clones and lacks some. The sample lists 150,000 to 180,000 clones; approximately 93% were seen once. The chain joins TRBV2 to TRBJ2-7; 7 bases match TRBD1. This sequence originates from a man between 40 and 49 years old in good health. The sequenced sample was blood. CDR3 sequence: CASSEAWSGGSNPYEQYF. In DNA form, the CDR3 reads TGTGCCAGCAGTGAAGCGTGGTCAGGGGGAAGCAACCCCTACGAGCAGTACTTC.